The 24 T cell receptor beta chains presented below share a single source sample, sequenced in a study of cytomegalovirus exposure and HLA in healthy donors. Primers: 60 Vbeta forward and 13 Jbeta reverse. Method: immunoSEQ multiplex PCR; TCRdb's copy keeps in-frame clones and lacks some. The sample holds 120,000 to 150,000 clones, about three fifths seen once. Sequenced sample: PBMCs. The receptors derive from a woman aged 25-40 years in good health and CMV-seropositive.

The gene calls are TRBV11-3 and TRBJ2-3; 9 bases line up with TRBD2. This CDR3 region has 14 residues. The V and J ends lost 6 bases and 0 bases, in that order; junction bases with no gene match: 1. Germline CDR1 reads SGHNT; CDR2 reads YENEEA. The CDR3 DNA reads TGTGCCAGCAGGCTAGCGGGAAGCACAGATACGCAGTATTTT. Translation gives CASRLAGSTDTQYF.

This clone was detected a few times. This rearrangement joins TRBV27 to TRBJ2-7; TRBD2 might be the D (6 bases). V was pared by 7 bases and J by 1 base, with 20 bases between. This CDR3 region has 16 residues. The germline CDR1 and CDR2 sequences are MNHEY and SMNVEV (reference sequence). The CDR3 coding sequence is TGTGCCAGCATAGGGTACGGAGGGTCGTTGTCCTACGAGCAGTACTTC. Translated: CASIGYGGSLSYEQYF.

In DNA form, the CDR3 reads TGTGCCAGCAGTTACCGTGCAGGGCCGAGAGAAAAACTGTTTTTT. Its translation is CASSYRAGPREKLFF. V is TRBV6-5 and J is TRBJ1-4; TRBD1 might be the D (5 bases). Trimming removed 2 bases at V and 8 bases at J, with 15 bases between. Germline lookup yields CDR1 MNHEY and CDR2 SVGAGI. The length of the CDR3 is 15 residues.

This clone appeared a few times. This sequence joins TRBV15 and TRBJ1-1; weak D call: TRBD1 (5 bases). V lost 5 bases and J 4 bases, leaving 11 bases between the germline ends. Looked up from germline, CDR1 is LNHNV and CDR2 is YYDKDF (reference sequence). The CDR3 runs 13 residues. CDR3 nucleotide sequence: TGTGCCACCAGCTCAGGGCGAGGCACTGAAGCTTTCTTT. This codes for CATSSGRGTEAFF.

This clone was detected only a few times. The V call is TRBV19, the J call TRBJ1-4; 8 nucleotides match TRBD1. V shed 1 base, J shed 5 bases, and the junction held 9 bases outside the gene matches. The CDR3 length is 17 residues. Germline assignment: CDR1 LNHDA and CDR2 SQIVND (reference sequence). The CDR3 DNA follows: TGTGCCAGTAGTATAGTAGGACAGGGAAGACCAAATGAAAAACTGTTTTTT. This sequence encodes CASSIVGQGRPNEKLFF. Full variable domain (remainder filled in from reference TRBV19 and TRBJ1-4): DGGITQSPKYLFRKEGQNVTLSCEQNLNHDAMYWYRQDPGQGLRLIYYSQIVNDFQKGDIAEGYSVSREKKESFPLTVTSAQKNPTAFYLCASSIVGQGRPNEKLFFGSGTQLSVL.

Only a few counts were recorded for this clone. The V and J genes are TRBV5-1 and TRBJ1-4; D perhaps matches TRBD1 (6 bases). Between the trimmed V and J ends, which lost 4 bases and 4 bases, there was a span of 11 bases. CDR3 size: 14 residues. The germline V gene encodes CDR1 SGHRS and CDR2 YFSETQ. CDR3 amino acids: CASSQDSYNEKLFF. Here the CDR3 DNA reads TGCGCCAGCAGCCAGGACAGTTATAATGAAAAACTGTTTTTT.

The rearrangement uses TRBV6-7 and TRBJ1-2; D is unclear. TRBV6-7 is an ORF, with its function uncertain. Trimming cost V 2 bases and J 9 bases, with 19 bases left between them. This CDR3 is 15 amino acids long. CDR3 loop: CASSYPEAGEICYTF. The CDR3 DNA reads TGTGCCAGCAGTTACCCCGAAGCCGGGGAGATATGCTACACCTTC.

The chain carries TRBV7-9 and TRBJ1-1; TRBD1 is a possible D gene (5 bases). The germline V gene has CDR1 SEHNR and CDR2 FQNEAQ (reference sequence). CDR3 length: 15 amino acids. Trimming left V 5 bases short and J 5 bases short, with 18 bases between. CDR3 in DNA: TGTGCCAGCAGCCCCAAGGGAGTGCGGGGGACTGAAGCTTTCTTT. It is translated as CASSPKGVRGTEAFF. Full variable domain (remainder filled in from reference TRBV7-9 and TRBJ1-1): DTGVSQNPRHKITKRGQNVTFRCDPISEHNRLYWYRQTLGQGPEFLTYFQNEAQLEKSRLLSDRFSAERPKGSFSTLEIQRTEQGDSAMYLCASSPKGVRGTEAFFGQGTRLTVV.

In its sample, this clone was seen a few times. The chain combines TRBV5-1 with TRBJ1-4; TRBD1 is a possible D gene (5 bases). This CDR3 has 13 amino acids. The V and J ends lost 7 bases and 5 bases respectively, with 12 bases between them. The V gene's germline CDR1 is SGHRS and CDR2 YFSETQ. The CDR3 coding sequence is TGCGCCAGCGGCACGGGGGGGAATGAAAAACTGTTTTTT. It codes for CASGTGGNEKLFF.

The CDR3 reads CASSLVWATGGYEQYF. CDR3 DNA: TGTGCCAGCAGCTTAGTTTGGGCGACTGGGGGGTACGAGCAGTACTTC. J is TRBJ2-7 and V is TRBV7-2; tentative D call: TRBD2 (6 bases). In germline, CDR1 is SGHTA, CDR2 FQGNSA. The CDR3 extends over 16 amino acids. V lost 1 base, J lost 4 bases, and 17 bases lay in between. The full variable domain, rest sourced from reference TRBV7-2 and TRBJ2-7, is GAGVSQSPSNKVTEKGKDVELRCDPISGHTALYWYRQSLGQGLEFLIYFQGNSAPDKSGLPSDRFSAERTGGSVSTLTIQRTQQEDSAVYLCASSLVWATGGYEQYFGPGTRLTVT.

DNA for the CDR3: TGTGCCAGCAGCTTCGGGGGTATCAACACTGAAGCTTTCTTT. Its protein product is CASSFGGINTEAFF. This chain joins TRBV5-4 and TRBJ1-1; possible D gene TRBD1, 5 bases. The CDR3 is made up of 14 amino acids. V lost 2 bases, J lost 2 bases, and 10 bases lay in between. CDR1 SGHNT and CDR2 YYREEE come from the germline V gene (reference sequence).

This clone was observed a few times. The chain links TRBV4-2 to TRBJ2-7, with 8 bases identical to TRBD2. Germline assignment: CDR1 LGHNA and CDR2 YNFKEQ. CDR3 length equals 16 residues. V shed 0 bases, J shed 7 bases, and the junction held 11 bases outside the gene matches. As DNA, the CDR3 is TGTGCCAGCAGCCAAGATTTTGCGAGCGGGAGACGTGAGCAGTACTTC. Translated: CASSQDFASGRREQYF.

V gene TRBV10-1 combines with J gene TRBJ2-5; possible D gene TRBD2, 5 bases. The CDR3 runs 14 residues. Trimming removed 6 bases at V and 2 bases at J, with 13 bases between. The V gene's germline CDR1 is WNHNN and CDR2 SYGVQD (reference sequence). The CDR3 loop is CASSPSGIQETQYF. CDR3 sequence (DNA): TGCGCCAGCAGCCCCTCCGGGATTCAAGAGACCCAGTACTTC.

This clone was detected once. The chain combines TRBV4-1 with TRBJ1-1, with a tentative D call TRBD1 (6 bases). CDR3 length: 16 amino acids. Looked up from germline, CDR1 is MGHRA and CDR2 is YSYEKL. V lost 2 bases to trimming and J lost 6 bases, with 19 bases between them. DNA of the CDR3: TGCGCCAGCAGCCAACGTCCCCCCCCGGGACACGCTGAAGCTTTCTTT. Its translation is CASSQRPPPGHAEAFF.

The chain employs TRBV29-1 and TRBJ2-1; 14 bases are shared with TRBD2. This CDR3 contains 24 residues. V lost 1 base, J lost 3 bases, and 26 bases stayed unmatched. The germline V gene encodes CDR1 SQVTM and CDR2 ANQGSEA. CDR3 DNA: TGCAGCGTTGAAGGGGAGAGGGACAGGGGGACTAGCGGGGGCCCACCTATTTACTACAATGAGCAGTTCTTC. Amino acid sequence: CSVEGERDRGTSGGPPIYYNEQFF.

This clone is a singleton in its sample. The rearrangement uses TRBV5-1 and TRBJ2-3; maybe TRBD2 (5 bases). Germline loops: CDR1 SGHRS, CDR2 YFSETQ. Trimming removed 1 base at V and 0 bases at J, with 18 bases between. The CDR3 covers 18 residues. Here the CDR3 DNA reads TGCGCCAGCAGCTTGTTGCGCCCTTCGGGGAGAAGCACAGATACGCAGTATTTT. It translates to CASSLLRPSGRSTDTQYF.

This chain connects TRBV7-9 to TRBJ1-1, with no clear D. Germline V gives CDR1 SEHNR, CDR2 FQNEAQ (reference sequence). CDR3 size: 11 residues. Trimming removed 7 bases at V and 3 bases at J, with 6 bases between. The CDR3 reads CASTLDTEAFF. The CDR3 bases are TGTGCCAGCACCCTAGACACTGAAGCTTTCTTT.

This clone came up once. Its ends do not fully match the called genes, so a read error is possible. The chain combines TRBV7-8 with TRBJ2-7; possibly TRBD1 for D (6 bases). CDR3 length: 12 amino acids. The germline V gene encodes CDR1 SGHVS and CDR2 FQNEAQ. CDR3 residues: CAISLARQGPVF. Written as DNA, the CDR3 is TGTGCCATCAGCTTAGCGCGCCAGGGGCCCGTCTTC.

This clone was observed a handful of times. The chain links TRBV5-1 to TRBJ1-4, with a possible D match to TRBD1 (6 bases). CDR1 is SGHRS, CDR2 YFSETQ, per germline. Trimming stripped 2 bases from V and 1 base from J, with 6 bases between. The CDR3 length is 14 residues. The CDR3 bases are TGCGCCAGCAGCTTAGGGGGAACTAATGAAAAACTGTTTTTT. Translation gives CASSLGGTNEKLFF.

V gene TRBV2 combines with J gene TRBJ2-5, with a possible D match to TRBD1 (6 bases). This CDR3 has 15 residues. Trimming left V 6 bases short and J 2 bases short, with 16 bases between. In germline, CDR1 is SNHLY, CDR2 FYNNEI. The CDR3 DNA is TGTGCCAGCAGATCGTCCAGGGGCCAACAAGAGACCCAGTACTTC. Encoded protein: CASRSSRGQQETQYF.

CDR3 in DNA: TGTGCCAGCATCCTAGAGGTCAGCTACACTGAAGCTTTCTTT. Its protein product is CASILEVSYTEAFF. This chain connects TRBV6-1 to TRBJ1-1, with unresolved D. CDR1 and CDR2 (germline): MNHNS, SASEGT. CDR3 length equals 14 residues. Trimming pared 7 bases from V and 3 bases from J, leaving 15 bases between.

This clone was found a few times. The V gene is TRBV4-1, the J gene TRBJ2-3; 10 bases map to TRBD2. Germline-derived CDR1 and CDR2 are MGHRA and YSYEKL. The V segment lost 8 bases and the J segment 8 bases; nucleotides outside the gene matches: 25. This CDR3 is 19 amino acids long. The CDR3 sequence is CASQSGRASKNTDLGTQYF. In nucleotides, the CDR3 is TGCGCCAGCCAGAGCGGGAGGGCCTCCAAGAACACGGACCTAGGTACGCAGTATTTT.

This chain connects TRBV19 to TRBJ2-3; TRBD2 aligns across 12 bases. Germline trimming cut 7 bases from V and 6 bases from J; bases unmatched to any gene: 8. CDR1 and CDR2 (germline): LNHDA, SQIVND (reference sequence). The CDR3 has 15 residues. In DNA, the CDR3 is TGTGCCAGTACTCCAGGGGGGACTAGCGGGGATACGCAGTATTTT. This encodes CASTPGGTSGDTQYF. The full variable domain, in which reference TRBV19 and TRBJ2-3 provide the parts outside the CDR3, is DGGITQSPKYLFRKEGQNVTLSCEQNLNHDAMYWYRQDPGQGLRLIYYSQIVNDFQKGDIAEGYSVSREKKESFPLTVTSAQKNPTAFYLCASTPGGTSGDTQYFGPGTRLTVL.

A single count supports this clone. The chain combines TRBV6-1 with TRBJ2-5; 11 nucleotides agree with TRBD2. This CDR3 has 18 residues. CDR1 and CDR2 from the germline V gene are MNHNS and SASEGT. The V and J ends lost 1 base and 5 bases, in that order; junction bases with no gene match: 12. The chain's CDR3 is CASSEVKGYRLAGETQYF. In DNA form, the CDR3 reads TGTGCCAGCAGTGAAGTAAAGGGGTATCGACTAGCGGGGGAGACCCAGTACTTC.